The T cell receptor beta chain described here comes from a study of T cell responses to AZD1222 COVID-19 vaccine. Generated by immunoSEQ multiplex PCR, the TCRdb table keeps only in-frame clones and is missing some. The sample has about 140,000 clones, about 90% seen once. The germline gives CDR1 SNHLY, CDR2 FYNNEI. The CDR3 is 14 residues long. Germline trimming cut 4 bases from V and 5 bases from J; bases unmatched to any gene: 1. Study results and caveats: The study sampled repertoires only after the peak T cell response. Nearly half of spike-specific TCRs reportedly target variant regions that are unmutated in the B.1.351 and B.1.1.7 variants.

Worth noting for this clone: As yet, its antigen is unknown. Other DNA sequences within the sample encode an identical CDR3.

Sequencing was performed on peripheral blood, taken 28 days after the second dose of the MenACWY control vaccine. This chain uses TRBV2 with TRBJ2-2; 10 bases are shared with TRBD1. The sequence came from an adult who received the MenACWY meningococcal vaccine as a control. CDR3 coding DNA: TGTGCCAGCAGTGGGACAGGGGGGACCGGGGAGCTGTTTTTT. Protein sequence: CASSGTGGTGELFF.